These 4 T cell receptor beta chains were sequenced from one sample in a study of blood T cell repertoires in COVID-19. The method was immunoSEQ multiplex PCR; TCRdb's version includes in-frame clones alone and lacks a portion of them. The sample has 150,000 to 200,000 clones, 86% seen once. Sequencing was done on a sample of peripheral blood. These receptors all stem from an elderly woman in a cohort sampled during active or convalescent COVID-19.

CDR3 protein: CAWSGGEPMGEQYF. The CDR3 bases are TGTGCCTGGAGTGGGGGGGAGCCGATGGGAGAGCAGTACTTC. The V and J genes are TRBV30 and TRBJ2-7; D perhaps matches TRBD2 (6 bases). Trimming removed 1 base from V and 7 bases from J, with 17 bases in between. The CDR3 loop spans 14 amino acids. The germline V gene has CDR1 GTSNPN and CDR2 SVGIG (reference sequence).

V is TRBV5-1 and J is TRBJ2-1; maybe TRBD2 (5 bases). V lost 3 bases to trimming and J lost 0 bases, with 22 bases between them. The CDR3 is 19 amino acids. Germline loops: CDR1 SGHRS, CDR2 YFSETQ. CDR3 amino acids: CASSSSGSLGGSSYNEQFF. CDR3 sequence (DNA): TGCGCCAGCAGCTCTTCCGGGTCTCTCGGTGGGAGCTCCTACAATGAGCAGTTCTTC.

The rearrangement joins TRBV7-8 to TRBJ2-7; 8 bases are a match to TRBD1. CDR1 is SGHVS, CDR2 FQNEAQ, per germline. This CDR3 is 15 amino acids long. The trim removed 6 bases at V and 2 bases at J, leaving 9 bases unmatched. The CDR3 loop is CASSIGRTGPYEQYF. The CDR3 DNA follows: TGTGCCAGCAGTATCGGCCGGACAGGGCCCTACGAGCAGTACTTC.

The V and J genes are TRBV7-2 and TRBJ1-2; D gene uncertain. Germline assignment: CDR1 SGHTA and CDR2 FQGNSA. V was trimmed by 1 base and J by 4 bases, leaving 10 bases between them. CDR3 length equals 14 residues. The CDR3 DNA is TGTGCCAGCAGCTTAGTTCAGGTCATCTATGGCTACACCTTC. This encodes CASSLVQVIYGYTF. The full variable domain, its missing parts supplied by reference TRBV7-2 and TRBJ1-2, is GAGVSQSPSNKVTEKGKDVELRCDPISGHTALYWYRQSLGQGLEFLIYFQGNSAPDKSGLPSDRFSAERTGGSVSTLTIQRTQQEDSAVYLCASSLVQVIYGYTFGSGTRLTVV.